What follows are 17 T cell receptor beta chains derived from one specimen sequenced in a study of T-cell memory formation after mild COVID-19. Using its own MiXCR run on the 5' RACE reads, TCRdb lists one record per CDR3 protein. The sample lists hundreds of thousands of distinct CDR3 sequences, about 22% seen once, with about 12% in the top ten. The specimen was PBMCs or a T cell subset sorted from them (not recorded which). Source of these receptors: an adult woman who had mild COVID-19 (a few samples of this study predate the infection). Cell type and time point are not known.

This clonotype was counted a few times. The gene calls are TRBV2 and TRBJ2-1; 8 nucleotides line up with TRBD2. Looked up from germline, CDR1 is SNHLY and CDR2 is FYNNEI. After removal of 7 bases from V and 6 bases from J, the junction contained 5 bases not matched to a gene. There are 13 residues in the CDR3. Here the CDR3 DNA reads TGTGCCAGCATTCCCGGACTAGCCAATGAGCAGTTCTTC. It encodes CASIPGLANEQFF. The entire variable domain, with the rest obtained from reference TRBV2 and TRBJ2-1, is as follows: EPEVTQTPSHQVTQMGQEVILRCVPISNHLYFYWYRQILGQKVEFLVSFYNNEISEKSEIFDDQFSVERPDGSNFTLKIRSTKLEDSAMYFCASIPGLANEQFFGPGTRLTVL.

This clonotype was found a few times. The CDR3 here is CASSLNPGQPGLAGGRIQYF. CDR3 DNA: TGTGCCAGCAGTTTGAACCCGGGACAACCGGGACTAGCGGGAGGTAGAATTCAGTACTTC. This chain links TRBV6-5 with TRBJ2-4; 15 nucleotides match TRBD2. This CDR3 contains 20 residues. Germline V CDR1 and CDR2: MNHEY, SVGAGI. The ends lost 4 bases at V and 10 bases at J; junction bases unmatched: 20.

The genes are TRBV12-3 or TRBV12-4 and TRBJ1-2, with D maybe TRBD1 (5 bases). V lost 4 bases and J lost 8, with 23 bases in between. The CDR3 contains 16 residues. The CDR3 reads CASSSTSRDRPRGYTF. CDR3 in DNA: TGTGCCAGCAGTTCAACATCCCGGGACCGTCCACGGGGCTACACCTTC.

This clonotype occurred a few times. The genes are TRBV27 and TRBJ2-3, with 8 nucleotides matching TRBD2. V lost 2 bases to trimming and J lost 6 bases; unmatched junction nucleotides: 7. The length of the CDR3 is 15 residues. Germline-derived CDR1 and CDR2 are MNHEY and SMNVEV (reference sequence). The CDR3 reads CASSLSGSRWDTQYF. The CDR3 bases are TGTGCCAGCAGTTTAAGCGGGAGTCGGTGGGATACGCAGTATTTT.

This chain connects TRBV3-1 to TRBJ2-3; 12 positions agree with TRBD2. CDR1 and CDR2 (germline): LGHDT, YNNKEL (reference sequence). The CDR3 sequence is 16 residues long. With 5 bases clipped from V and 2 bases from J, the junction kept 5 bases outside the gene matches. CDR3 residues: CASSMTSGGHTDTQYF. In nucleotides, the CDR3 is TGTGCCAGCAGCATGACTAGCGGGGGACACACAGATACGCAGTATTTT.

The chain uses TRBV12-3 or TRBV12-4 and TRBJ2-5; the match to TRBD2 covers 8 bases. The CDR3 has 15 amino acids. Trimming at V came to 6 bases and at J to 5 bases, leaving 11 bases not matched to a gene. CDR3 region: CASSPSGGPGETQYF. CDR3 nucleotide sequence: TGTGCCAGCAGCCCATCGGGGGGGCCGGGTGAGACCCAGTACTTC.

The J gene is TRBJ1-5, the V gene TRBV5-1; 9 positions agree with TRBD1. The germline gives CDR1 SGHRS, CDR2 YFSETQ. Trimming cost V 4 bases and J 8 bases; bases outside gene matches: 7. This CDR3 region has 14 residues. CDR3 DNA sequence: TGCGCCAGCAGCCCAGGACAGGGGTTCGAGCCCCAGCATTTT. Its translation is CASSPGQGFEPQHF.

V is TRBV4-2 and J is TRBJ2-3; TRBD2 matches 7 bases. CDR1 is LGHNA, CDR2 YNFKEQ, per germline. The CDR3 contains 17 residues. Trimming took 0 bases from V and 1 from J; bases not matched to a gene: 7. CDR3 DNA: TGTGCCAGCAGCCAAGATCGTGCTAGCGGCGGCACAGATACGCAGTATTTT. This codes for CASSQDRASGGTDTQYF.

This sequence joins TRBV5-1 and TRBJ2-5, with 7 bases fitting TRBD2. V gave up 4 bases and J gave up 1 base; unmatched junction bases: 7. From germline, CDR1 is SGHRS and CDR2 YFSETQ. CDR3 size: 15 residues. CDR3 DNA sequence: TGCGCCAGCAGCATGGATGGGAGGGGCCAAGAGACCCAGTACTTC. Protein: CASSMDGRGQETQYF.

This clonotype came up a few times. The rearrangement links TRBV6-2 or TRBV6-3 to TRBJ2-4; D perhaps matches TRBD1 (6 bases). The CDR3 runs 15 residues. V gave up 10 bases and J gave up 2 bases, with 18 bases separating them. CDR1 and CDR2 (germline): MNHEY, SVGEGT. CDR3 in amino acids: CATYGQPNSKNIQYF. The CDR3 DNA reads as TGTGCCACCTACGGACAGCCCAACTCCAAAAACATTCAGTACTTC.

The sample holds a few counts of this clonotype. The rearrangement joins TRBV7-2 to TRBJ1-3; 7 positions agree with TRBD1. Germline CDR1 reads SGHTA; CDR2 reads FQGNSA. The trim removed 5 bases at V and 2 bases at J, leaving 3 bases unmatched. The CDR3 totals 14 residues. The CDR3 DNA reads TGTGCCAGCAGCCCAGACAGGGCTGGAAACACCATATATTTT. Translated, it gives CASSPDRAGNTIYF. Full variable domain (missing parts from reference TRBV7-2 and TRBJ1-3): GAGVSQSPSNKVTEKGKDVELRCDPISGHTALYWYRQSLGQGLEFLIYFQGNSAPDKSGLPSDRFSAERTGGSVSTLTIQRTQQEDSAVYLCASSPDRAGNTIYFGEGSWLTVV.

The genes are TRBV12-3 or TRBV12-4 and TRBJ2-2; 9 bases match TRBD2. The junction had 2 bases not matched to a gene; V was cut back by 4 bases and J by 2 bases. The CDR3 loop spans 15 amino acids. The CDR3 protein is CASSSSGDNTGELFF. The CDR3 DNA reads as TGTGCCAGCAGTTCTAGCGGGGACAACACCGGGGAGCTGTTTTTT.

The table lists this clonotype with many counts. This chain uses TRBV6-5 with TRBJ1-3; D gene unclear. CDR1 is MNHEY and CDR2 is SVGAGI in the germline V gene. The CDR3 sequence is 14 residues long. V was cut by 6 bases and J by 0 bases, with 9 bases left in between. The CDR3 DNA follows: TGTGCCAGCAGACGCATAAGCTCTGGAAACACCATATATTTT. Protein: CASRRISSGNTIYF.

This clonotype appeared a few times. The V and J genes are TRBV11-2 and TRBJ1-1; the D is unclear. The CDR3 length is 13 residues. V was cut by 1 base and J by 8 bases, with 11 bases left in between. CDR1 SGHAT and CDR2 FQNNGV come from the germline V gene. In DNA, the CDR3 is TGTGCCAGCAGCTTAGGGCAGGCGTCAGAAGCTTTCTTT. As protein: CASSLGQASEAFF.

The chain employs TRBV9 and TRBJ2-1, with D possibly being TRBD1 or TRBD2 (6 bases each). This CDR3 is 13 amino acids long. Trimming stripped 3 bases from V and 7 bases from J, with 11 bases between. CDR1 and CDR2 from the germline V gene are SGDLS and YYNGEE. The CDR3, as DNA: TGTGCCAGCAGCGCCGAGGGGGGAAATGAGCAGTTCTTC. Translation: CASSAEGGNEQFF.

The table lists this clonotype with a few counts. The chain uses TRBV24-1 and TRBJ2-1; 11 positions agree with TRBD2. Germline assignment: CDR1 KGHDR and CDR2 SFDVKD. The CDR3 loop spans 16 amino acids. After removal of 4 bases from V and 6 bases from J, the junction contained 7 bases not matched to a gene. The CDR3 here is CATSDVLAGDLNEQFF. The CDR3, as DNA: TGTGCCACCAGTGACGTACTAGCGGGAGATCTCAATGAGCAGTTCTTC.

The chain is built from TRBV5-1 and TRBJ1-1; the D gene is possibly TRBD1 (5 bases). Germline V gives CDR1 SGHRS, CDR2 YFSETQ. The CDR3 is 14 amino acids. With 4 bases removed from V and 3 bases from J, the gap between germline ends came to 13 bases. The CDR3 reads CASSQGTGYTEAFF. The CDR3 DNA reads as TGCGCCAGCAGCCAGGGAACGGGGTACACTGAAGCTTTCTTT.